Listed here are 24 T cell receptor beta chains from one sample, sequenced in a study of CD8+CD57+ T cells in acquired aplastic anemia (dated by TCRdb to the late 2010s). The patients picked for sequencing were ones in whom flow cytometry had shown an expansion of CD8+CD57+ cells. The sequencing machine was an Illumina HiSeq 2000. TCR beta VDJ combination and CDR3 sequence profiling used genomic DNA as the template. TCRdb applied fastp at Q25 and MiXCR to the public reads, then kept only in-frame beta chains. Identical CDR3 protein sequences are pooled into one entry, listed with their most common genes and DNA. The sample includes roughly 160,000 distinct CDR3 sequences, with roughly two thirds observed a single time. About 50% of the sample goes to the ten largest clones. Sequenced sample: sorted CD4+, CD8+, or CD8+CD57+ T cells (not recorded which) from PBMCs. The origin of the receptors is a human donor with aplastic anemia.

CDR3 sequence: CASSHSGRINNEQFF. The CDR3 region has the DNA TGTGCCAGCAGCCATAGCGGGAGGATCAACAATGAGCAGTTCTTC. The rearrangement uses TRBV25-1 and TRBJ2-1; 10 positions match TRBD2. With V trimmed by 6 bases and J by 5 bases, 7 bases remained unmatched. The CDR3 length is 15 residues. Per the germline V gene, CDR1 is MGHDK and CDR2 is SYGVNS.

The J gene is TRBJ2-7, the V gene TRBV6-1; D gene ambiguous. Germline V gene data show CDR1 as MNHNS and CDR2 as SASEGT. The CDR3 is 14 amino acids. With 6 bases removed from V and 1 base from J, the gap between germline ends came to 13 bases. CDR3 DNA sequence: TGTGCCAGCAGCCGAACCTCGGTGTCCTACGAGCAGTACTTC. Amino acids: CASSRTSVSYEQYF.

V and J are TRBV2 and TRBJ2-7; D ambiguous. The CDR3 is 12 residues long. Germline values: CDR1 SNHLY, CDR2 FYNNEI. With 6 bases removed from V and 2 bases from J, the gap between germline ends came to 8 bases. The CDR3 DNA follows: TGTGCCAGCAGCGGTGAAACCTACGAGCAGTACTTC. It specifies CASSGETYEQYF.

The V gene is TRBV20-1, the J gene TRBJ1-3, with a weak D call TRBD1 (6 bases). The CDR3 consists of 14 residues. CDR1 and CDR2 (germline): DFQATT, SNEGSKA (reference sequence). Trimming took off 3 bases at V and 0 bases at J, with 9 bases between the two ends. The CDR3 DNA reads TGCAGTGCTAGTCAGGACAGCTCTGGAAACACCATATATTTT. This sequence encodes CSASQDSSGNTIYF.

V and J are TRBV20-1 and TRBJ1-1; the D is unclear. V gave up 4 bases and J gave up 3 bases, with 9 bases separating them. CDR3 size: 12 residues. The germline gives CDR1 DFQATT, CDR2 SNEGSKA (reference sequence). CDR3 in amino acids: CSATLAYTEAFF. In DNA, the CDR3 is TGCAGTGCTACCCTGGCGTACACTGAAGCTTTCTTT.

The V call is TRBV6-5, the J call TRBJ2-7, with 7 bases lining up with TRBD2. Trimming took 2 bases from V and 1 from J; bases not matched to a gene: 8. The germline gives CDR1 MNHEY, CDR2 SVGAGI. The CDR3 is 16 amino acids. For the CDR3, the DNA is TGTGCCAGCAGTTACAGCGGGATCAGGAGGTCCTACGAGCAGTACTTC. Its translation is CASSYSGIRRSYEQYF.

This clonotype was picked up many times. The chain uses TRBV4-3 and TRBJ2-5, with D possibly being TRBD2 (5 bases). Germline V gene data show CDR1 as LGHNA and CDR2 as YSLEER. The CDR3 consists of 12 residues. V gave up 0 bases and J gave up 7 bases, with 6 bases separating them. CDR3 DNA: TGCGCCAGCAGCCAAGATGAGGGGACCCAGTACTTC. It is translated as CASSQDEGTQYF.

The chain combines TRBV7-9 with TRBJ1-2, with D possibly being TRBD1 (5 bases). Germline-derived CDR1 and CDR2 are SEHNR and FQNEAQ (reference sequence). Trimming cost V 5 bases and J 6 bases, with 13 bases left between them. CDR3 length equals 13 residues. In DNA, the CDR3 is TGTGCCAGCAGCCCCCGCAGGGAGCATGGCTACACCTTC. This gives the protein CASSPRREHGYTF. The variable domain in full, with the rest retrieved from reference TRBV7-9 and TRBJ1-2, is DTGVSQNPRHKITKRGQNVTFRCDPISEHNRLYWYRQTLGQGPEFLTYFQNEAQLEKSRLLSDRFSAERPKGSFSTLEIQRTEQGDSAMYLCASSPRREHGYTFGSGTRLTVV.

This clonotype was counted only a few times. The chain carries TRBV20-1 and TRBJ2-7; tentative D call: TRBD2 (5 bases). Germline CDR1 and CDR2: DFQATT and SNEGSKA (reference sequence). Between the trimmed V and J ends, which lost 3 bases and 6 bases, there was a span of 12 bases. The CDR3 is 12 amino acids. The CDR3 loop reads CSARALEVEQYV. The DNA for the CDR3 is TGCAGTGCTAGGGCCCTGGAGGTCGAGCAGTACGTC.

J is TRBJ2-7 and V is TRBV29-1; D gene unclear. Looked up from germline, CDR1 is SQVTM and CDR2 is ANQGSEA. V was trimmed by 7 bases and J by 0 bases, leaving 13 bases between them. CDR3 length: 13 amino acids. The CDR3 here is CSAAPGGSYEQYF. The CDR3 DNA sequence: TGCAGCGCCGCACCCGGTGGCTCCTACGAGCAGTACTTC.

In DNA, the CDR3 is TGTGCCAGCAGCCCGGGACCAGGGTATGAGCAGTTCTTC. Its translation: CASSPGPGYEQFF. V gene TRBV5-4 combines with J gene TRBJ2-1; D is possibly TRBD1 or TRBD2 (5 bases each). The CDR3 covers 13 residues. V was trimmed by 4 bases and J by 8 bases, leaving 13 bases between them. The germline V gene has CDR1 SGHNT and CDR2 YYREEE (reference sequence).

The rearrangement uses TRBV29-1 and TRBJ2-6; the D is unclear. V was pared by 3 bases and J by 0 bases, with 3 bases between. CDR1 SQVTM and CDR2 ANQGSEA come from the germline V gene. The CDR3 length is 13 residues. CDR3 DNA: TGCAGCGTTGATTACTCTGGGGCCAACGTCCTGACTTTC. Translating gives CSVDYSGANVLTF.

This clonotype turned up a few times. The chain couples TRBV25-1 to TRBJ1-2, with D possibly being TRBD1 (6 bases). CDR1 and CDR2 from the germline V gene are MGHDK and SYGVNS. V lost 8 bases to trimming and J lost 1 base, with 17 bases between them. This CDR3 contains 15 residues. The CDR3 spells CASRPGTNFNYGYTF. The DNA for the CDR3 is TGTGCCAGCCGTCCAGGGACAAATTTTAACTATGGCTACACCTTC.

V is TRBV5-1 and J is TRBJ1-1; D is undetermined. The V gene's germline CDR1 is SGHRS and CDR2 YFSETQ. The CDR3 is made up of 14 amino acids. Trimming removed 1 base at V and 0 bases at J, with 7 bases between. DNA for the CDR3: TGCGCCAGCAGCTTGTCGGTCATGAACACTGAAGCTTTCTTT. Its protein is CASSLSVMNTEAFF.

The chain joins TRBV27 to TRBJ1-4; D unclear. Germline V CDR1 and CDR2: MNHEY, SMNVEV (reference sequence). This CDR3 is built from 14 residues. V was pared by 5 bases and J by 4 bases, with 11 bases between. The CDR3 protein is CASSPLTRNEKLFF. In DNA, the CDR3 is TGTGCCAGCAGTCCCCTGACCCGTAATGAAAAACTGTTTTTT.

The rearrangement links TRBV5-1 to TRBJ2-1; the match to TRBD1 covers 9 bases. The CDR3 extends over 17 amino acids. Per the germline V gene, CDR1 is SGHRS and CDR2 is YFSETQ. V shed 1 base and J 8 bases; nucleotides not matched to a gene: 13. CDR3 DNA: TGCGCCAGCAGCTTGTTCCCCGGGACAGGGAGGGATTATGAGCAGTTCTTC. This encodes CASSLFPGTGRDYEQFF.

The chain links TRBV7-8 to TRBJ2-1; TRBD2 aligns across 9 bases. Germline CDR1 and CDR2: SGHVS and FQNEAQ. The CDR3 covers 16 residues. Germline trimming cut 5 bases from V and 7 bases from J; bases unmatched to any gene: 12. CDR3 nucleotide sequence: TGTGCCAGCAGCCCCAAAAGACTAGCGGAGAGGAATGAGCAGTTCTTC. Translating gives CASSPKRLAERNEQFF.

J is TRBJ2-5 and V is TRBV9; TRBD1 might be the D (6 bases). This CDR3 contains 15 residues. Germline V gene data show CDR1 as SGDLS and CDR2 as YYNGEE. V was shortened by 3 bases and J by 6 bases, with 18 bases between the two germline ends. In DNA form, the CDR3 reads TGTGCCAGCAGCGGGGACCGGGACACTGGGAAGACCCAGTACTTC. This sequence encodes CASSGDRDTGKTQYF.

Here the CDR3 DNA reads TGTGCCAGCAGCCAGACACGGGACCGTTTTGGAAACACCATATATTTT. Protein: CASSQTRDRFGNTIYF. The rearrangement uses TRBV7-2 and TRBJ1-3; TRBD1 is a possible D gene (5 bases). Germline CDR1 SGHTA, CDR2 FQGNSA. The CDR3 has 16 residues. Between the trimmed V and J ends, which lost 5 bases and 3 bases, there was a span of 17 bases.

This clonotype has at least ten counts. CDR3 sequence (DNA): TGTGCCACCAGCAGAGCCCGCGGGAGGGCCAAGTACACCACAGATACGCAGTATTTT. Encoded protein: CATSRARGRAKYTTDTQYF. This rearrangement joins TRBV15 to TRBJ2-3; 9 bases agree with TRBD2. The CDR3 extends over 19 amino acids. CDR1 and CDR2 from the germline V gene are LNHNV and YYDKDF (reference sequence). With V trimmed by 1 base and J by 2 bases, 13 bases remained unmatched.

V gene TRBV7-9 combines with J gene TRBJ2-5; 13 bases map to TRBD2. Germline CDR1 and CDR2: SEHNR and FQNEAQ (reference sequence). The CDR3 has 16 residues. Losses at the gene ends were 5 bases for V and 4 bases for J; bases not matched to a gene: 7. The CDR3 nucleotides are TGTGCCAGCAGCATTGGACTAGCGGGGGTACGAGAGACCCAGTACTTC. Translating it yields CASSIGLAGVRETQYF.

The genes are TRBV7-6 and TRBJ1-1, with TRBD1 identical over 8 bases. The J segment lost 8 bases and the V segment lost 4 bases, leaving 9 bases of the junction unmatched. The CDR3 runs 14 residues. CDR1 is SGHVS and CDR2 is FNYEAQ in the germline V gene. DNA of the CDR3: TGTGCCAGCAGCTACGGGCCTACAGGGGGAGAAGCTTTCTTT. This gives the protein CASSYGPTGGEAFF.

The chain uses TRBV7-9 and TRBJ1-1; no clear D. There are 13 residues in the CDR3. Germline CDR1 SEHNR, CDR2 FQNEAQ (reference sequence). Trimming cost V 1 base and J 4 bases, with 7 bases left between them. The chain's CDR3 is CASSLEVTTEAFF. DNA for the CDR3: TGTGCCAGCAGCTTAGAGGTTACCACTGAAGCTTTCTTT. Filled out from reference TRBV7-9 and TRBJ1-1, the complete variable domain reads DTGVSQNPRHKITKRGQNVTFRCDPISEHNRLYWYRQTLGQGPEFLTYFQNEAQLEKSRLLSDRFSAERPKGSFSTLEIQRTEQGDSAMYLCASSLEVTTEAFFGQGTRLTVV.

J is TRBJ1-2 and V is TRBV2; TRBD1 matches at 7 bases. J gave up 1 base and V 2 bases, and 4 bases lay outside the gene matches. The CDR3 is 15 amino acids. Germline-derived CDR1 and CDR2 are SNHLY and FYNNEI. The CDR3 loop is CASSEQGTDNYGYTF. The CDR3 coding sequence is TGTGCCAGCAGTGAACAGGGGACAGATAACTATGGCTACACCTTC. The full variable domain, rest sourced from reference TRBV2 and TRBJ1-2, is EPEVTQTPSHQVTQMGQEVILRCVPISNHLYFYWYRQILGQKVEFLVSFYNNEISEKSEIFDDQFSVERPDGSNFTLKIRSTKLEDSAMYFCASSEQGTDNYGYTFGSGTRLTVV.